The following is a TCR beta chain sequence with its context. The clone's antigen remains unknown. A single base separates this from a much larger clone, so it may be a read error. Inclusive of the bounding cysteine and phenylalanine, the CDR3 is 11 residues long. Just CDR3 DNA is preserved here, 33 bases in frame from base 1. From the germline V gene (reference sequence), CDR1 is LNHDA and CDR2 is SQIVND. This entry comes from a study of glioma-infiltrating T cells (dated by TCRdb to the mid-2010s). Looking at the study overall: TCR alpha- and beta-chain repertoires were sequenced from glioma tissue, non-neoplastic brain tissue and matched peripheral blood mononuclear cells. Three low-grade glioma patients, several primary glioblastoma patients, and three non-glioma patients who contributed non-neoplastic brain tissue made up the paired cohort. Each tissue-infiltrating repertoire was compared with the same patient's peripheral blood repertoire to measure divergence between tissue and blood T-cell populations. Here is what the overall study found, with its caveats: Small numbers underpinned the group comparisons: several glioblastoma patients, three low-grade glioma patients and three non-neoplastic patients. Very few CDR3 sequences were found to be shared between tissue and blood, and this scarcity was attributed to high CDR3 diversity and limited sampling. In non-neoplastic patients, VJ-independent divergence between tissue and blood fell below expectation, whereas in all gliomas, and especially in low-grade gliomas, the divergence rose above expectation.

The iRepertoire nested amplicon-rescue multiplex PCR (arm-PCR) platform was used to amplify TCR alpha and beta CDR3 regions from RNA. The input for one-step reverse transcription and amplification was about 90-450 ng of tissue mRNA or PBMC total RNA. Following bead purification, Illumina adapters were added by a secondary multiplex PCR, and libraries between 200 and 400 bp were gel-purified. Internal 6-nucleotide barcodes were carried by the libraries and were used for demultiplexing. Libraries were sequenced on an Illumina MiSeq with 2x220 or 2x250 nucleotide paired-end reads. The original pipeline was this. Paired reads were merged using FLASH 1.2.11 and aligned with BWA-MEM to the GRCh37 human genome, and TRA and TRB reads were then extracted. For V and J assignment, an IMGT-derived reference of cassette sequences and CDR3 motifs that included pseudogenes was used. Three-frame translation of reads was performed, and productive CDR3s were defined as those with a C...FGXG motif and no stop codons. Unique combinations of V-J cassette pair and CDR3 amino acid sequence were defined as clonotypes. Filtering of reads was based on Hamming distance, with the threshold set by the sequence error rate of each sample in mapped regions. The public reads were reanalyzed by TCRdb: fastp trimming at Q25, MiXCR alignment, in-frame beta chains only. Rows matching on CDR3 protein sequence are summarized as one entry with the most common DNA and genes. Clone size and V and J calls follow TCRdb, not the original study. For this sample the table gives approximately 190,000 distinct CDR3 sequences, of which more than 25% were detected only once. The ten largest make up around 20% of the sample.

The receptor was isolated from a human donor with low-grade glioma or glioblastoma, undergoing nonglioma brain surgery, or in good health (not recorded which). The sequenced sample consisted of glioma tissue, nonneoplastic brain tissue, or PBMCs (not recorded which). The chain was built from TRBV19 and TRBJ2-1, with the D segment identity uncertain. The CDR3 protein is CASSVNAEQIF. The sequenced DNA: TGTGCCAGTAGTGTTAATGCTGAGCAGATCTTC.